Described below is a single T cell receptor beta chain sequence and its context. CDR3 length equals 16 residues. Looked up from germline, CDR1 is SGDLS and CDR2 is YYNGEE. From its re-call of the 5' RACE reads, TCRdb lists each CDR3 protein once, without DNA. The sample shows roughly 300,000 distinct CDR3 sequences, and about 4% sits with its ten largest clones. The data derive from a study of T cells expressing NK-cell markers. This receptor was obtained from a woman between 18 and 70 years old in good health. The chain combines TRBV9 with TRBJ2-3; the TCRdb D gene call, TRBD1, has no DNA to confirm it. Sequencing was carried out using blood T cells: a sorted CD56 or NKG2C T cell subset, CD4+ or CD8+ T cells, or bulk PBMC T cells (not recorded which). CDR3: CASSVGIRGSTDTQYF.